Listed below are T cell receptor beta chains from one sample, sequenced in a study of blood T cell repertoires in COVID-19. Using immunoSEQ multiplex PCR, the repertoire was profiled, and TCRdb retains in-frame clones only, with some absent. The data contain 20,000 or so clones, about 85% of them singletons. The sequenced sample was peripheral blood. Receptors originate from a human donor with active COVID-19. The donor label of this sample is uncertain. The CDR3 runs from the conserved cysteine through the conserved F or W. A D gene is named only where the DNA matches it firmly. Rows give clone size only sometimes, using once, few, many, or a class for an expanded clone.

abundance,j_gene,v_gene,d_gene,CDR3nt,CDR3aa
.,TRBJ2-2,TRBV9,TRBD1,TGTGCCAGCAGCGGGAGGACAGGGTTGACCGGGGAGCTGTTTTTT,CASSGRTGLTGELFF
.,TRBJ1-2,TRBV2,.,TGTGCCAGCAGTGGGCCCTTCTTCTATGGCTACACCTTC,CASSGPFFYGYTF
.,TRBJ2-2,TRBV15,.,TGTGCCACCAGCAGAATTACAGGGTACACCGGGGAGCTGTTTTTT,CATSRITGYTGELFF
.,TRBJ2-3,TRBV10-1,TRBD2,TGCGCCAGCAGTGAACCGGGACTAGCGGGAGATAGTAGCACAGATACGCAGTATTTT,CASSEPGLAGDSSTDTQYF
.,TRBJ1-2,TRBV30,.,TGTGCCTGGAGTGTCAAGGGAGCGAATGGCTACACCTTC,CAWSVKGANGYTF
.,TRBJ2-5,TRBV5-1,TRBD1,TGCGCCAGCAGCTCCATTACGGGACAGGTACAGACCCAGTACTTC,CASSSITGQVQTQYF
.,TRBJ2-7,TRBV19,TRBD1,TGTGCCAGTACCCAGACAGGGGATCGCGACGAGCAGTACTTC,CASTQTGDRDEQYF
.,TRBJ2-7,TRBV7-9,.,TGTGCCAGCAGCCTCGGGGACGAGCAGTACTTC,CASSLGDEQYF
.,TRBJ2-5,TRBV28,TRBD1,TGTGCCAGCAGACCATTTGGACAGGCCCAGTACTTC,CASRPFGQAQYF
.,TRBJ1-6,TRBV28,.,TGTGCCAGCAGTTTAAGAGATTATAATTCACCCCTCCACTTT,CASSLRDYNSPLHF
.,TRBJ1-2,TRBV13,TRBD1,TGTGCCAGCAGCTTAGGAGTGAGCAGGGGGCCCGGCTACACCTTC,CASSLGVSRGPGYTF
.,TRBJ1-3,TRBV18,TRBD1,TGTGCCAGCTCACCCCTGGACAGGGTAGGGTTGTTGAGGTACTTGAGCTCTGGAAACACCATATATTTT,CASSPLDRVGLLRYLSSGNTIYF
.,TRBJ2-7,TRBV11-2,TRBD1,TGTGCCAGCAGCCAACCGGGACAGACCTACGAGCAGTACTTC,CASSQPGQTYEQYF
.,TRBJ2-3,TRBV4-1,TRBD2,TGCGCCAGTCGGGGACTAGCGGGAGGAAGGACAGATACGCAGTATTTT,CASRGLAGGRTDTQYF
once,TRBJ2-7,TRBV11-3,TRBD2,TGTGCCAGCAGCTCCGGGACTAGCGGCTCCTACGAGCAGTACTTC,CASSSGTSGSYEQYF
.,TRBJ2-7,TRBV4-1,.,TGCGCCAGCAGCCAGACAGGTAGCCCCTACGAGCAGTACTTC,CASSQTGSPYEQYF
.,TRBJ1-1,TRBV5-6,.,TGTGCCAGCAGCCGCAGGGGAGGGGCGACGAACACTGAAGCTTTCTTT,CASSRRGGATNTEAFF
.,TRBJ1-1,TRBV28,.,TGTGCCAGCAGCCCCACCGGCACAGCCCCACGAGCTTTCTTT,CASSPTGTAPRAFF
once,TRBJ2-1,TRBV11-3,TRBD2,TGTGCCAGCAGCCCGGGACTAGCGGGAGGGCTTGAGCAGTTCTTC,CASSPGLAGGLEQFF
.,TRBJ2-5,TRBV30,TRBD1,TGTGCCTGGAGTGCGGGACAGGGGTCCCAAGAGACCCAGTACTTC,CAWSAGQGSQETQYF
.,TRBJ2-7,TRBV18,.,TGTGCCAGCTCCCAGGACGTAGGACTCTACGAGCAGTACTTC,CASSQDVGLYEQYF
few,TRBJ1-5,TRBV9,.,TGTGCCAGCAGCCCGGCAACGGGACAGCCCCAGCATTTT,CASSPATGQPQHF
.,TRBJ2-1,TRBV4-3,TRBD2,TGCGCCAGCAGCCACGGGACTAGCGGCCTCGGGGAGCAGTTCTTC,CASSHGTSGLGEQFF
once,TRBJ2-7,TRBV3-1/TRBV3-2,TRBD2,TGTGCCAGCAGCCAAGGCCCGGGGGGGCCCTACGAGCAGTACTTC,CASSQGPGGPYEQYF
.,TRBJ1-1,TRBV18,.,TGTGCCAGCTCGGCCTCAGGCGGGGGCACTGAAGCTTTCTTT,CASSASGGGTEAFF
.,TRBJ1-5,TRBV28,TRBD1,TGTGCCAGCAGTTTCCCCCAGGGGGTATATCAGCCCCAGCATTTT,CASSFPQGVYQPQHF
.,TRBJ2-7,TRBV25-1,.,TGTGCCAGCAGTGAAACCCTAGCGCAGTACGAGCAGTACTTC,CASSETLAQYEQYF
.,TRBJ1-1,TRBV11-2,.,TGTGCCAGCAGCTTAGCAGGGCAAAAGAACACTGAAGCTTTCTTT,CASSLAGQKNTEAFF
.,TRBJ2-7,TRBV28,TRBD1,TGTGCCAGCAGTTTTGGGACAGCCACCTACGAGCAGTACTTC,CASSFGTATYEQYF
.,TRBJ2-7,TRBV6-4,TRBD1,TGTGCCAGCACTAGACAGGGGTTGTCCTACGAGCAGTACTTC,CASTRQGLSYEQYF
.,TRBJ2-3,TRBV11-2,.,TGTGCCAGCAGGACTAGTGGGGTTGATACGCAGTATTTT,CASRTSGVDTQYF
.,TRBJ1-1,TRBV24-1,.,TGTGCCACCAGTGATTTGCGGCCAGACTTGAACACTGAAGCTTTCTTT,CATSDLRPDLNTEAFF
once,TRBJ2-5,TRBV19,.,TGTGCCAGTAGTATAGGACTGCAAGAGACCCAGTACTTC,CASSIGLQETQYF
.,TRBJ2-1,TRBV18,.,TGTGCCAGCTCACCACGGGTCGGGTCCCCCCACGTATCCTACAATGAGCAGTTCTTC,CASSPRVGSPHVSYNEQFF
.,TRBJ2-5,TRBV5-1,.,TGCGCCAGCAGCTTGGCCGGGTGGGGGCAGGAGACCCAGTACTTC,CASSLAGWGQETQYF
once,TRBJ2-3,TRBV9,TRBD2,TGTGCCAGCACCATAGAAGCGGGAGGGCCAGGAGATACGCAGTATTTT,CASTIEAGGPGDTQYF
.,TRBJ2-1,TRBV19,.,TGTGCCAGTAGTGGAGGCCTACACAATGAGCAGTTCTTC,CASSGGLHNEQFF
few,TRBJ2-1,TRBV5-1,.,TGCGCCAGCAGCTCCAGGTCCGAATGGTTGTTCTTC,CASSSRSEWLFF
.,TRBJ1-1,TRBV27,.,TGTGCCAGCAGTTTGGGACTTTACACTGAAGCTTTCTTT,CASSLGLYTEAFF
.,TRBJ2-1,TRBV4-2,TRBD2,TGTGCCAGCAGCCGCCTAGCGGGAGTAATTGGTGAGCAGTTCTTC,CASSRLAGVIGEQFF
.,TRBJ2-1,TRBV19,TRBD2,TGTGCCAGTAGCCCCACTAGCGGCTCCTACAATGAGCAGTTCTTC,CASSPTSGSYNEQFF